The 6 T cell receptor beta chains listed next were all sequenced from one sample in a study of regulatory and conventional T cells in RAG deficiency. Profiling relied on immunoSEQ multiplex PCR, and the TCRdb table lists in-frame clones only, not all of them. The sample contains approximately 21,000 clones, 95% to 96% of which appear only once. Conventional CD4+ T cells were sorted from blood as CD25-low CD127-high cells. These data also featured in a second study, about regulatory T cells. That source notes: Amplification used 52 TRBV primers and 13 TRBJ primers.

What was sequenced was CD25- CD4+ T cells sorted from blood. These receptors were obtained from a human donor in good health.

The genes are TRBV4-1 and TRBJ2-2; D is unresolved. V was clipped by 2 bases and J by 3 bases, with 4 bases between them. Germline V gene sequence: CDR1 MGHRA, CDR2 YSYEKL. The CDR3 consists of 13 residues. CDR3 protein: CASSQIYTGELFF. As DNA, the CDR3 is TGCGCCAGCAGCCAAATATACACCGGGGAGCTGTTTTTT.

CDR3 bases: TGTGCCAGCAGCTTAGCGTTAGGACAGGGGAACACTGAAGCTTTCTTT. Its protein product is CASSLALGQGNTEAFF. The chain joins TRBV7-2 to TRBJ1-1; TRBD1 agrees at 8 bases. CDR1 is SGHTA and CDR2 is FQGNSA in the germline V gene. Trimming at V came to 0 bases and at J to 1 base, leaving 4 bases not matched to a gene. The length of the CDR3 is 16 residues.

The chain combines TRBV4-3 with TRBJ2-6; D is perhaps TRBD2 (5 bases). Trimming left V 5 bases short and J 2 bases short, with 13 bases between. This CDR3 is built from 16 residues. Per the germline V gene, CDR1 is LGHNA and CDR2 is YSLEER. The CDR3 sequence: CASSSQPEAGANVLTF. For the CDR3, the DNA is TGCGCCAGCAGCTCCCAACCGGAGGCTGGGGCCAACGTCCTGACTTTC.

This rearrangement joins TRBV4-3 to TRBJ2-1, with D maybe TRBD2 (6 bases). V was trimmed by 0 bases and J by 7 bases, leaving 13 bases between them. This CDR3 comprises 15 residues. Germline CDR1 and CDR2: LGHNA and YSLEER. DNA of the CDR3: TGCGCCAGCAGCCAAGAGGGGGGATCATTAAATGAGCAGTTCTTC. Translating it yields CASSQEGGSLNEQFF.

This chain uses TRBV29-1 with TRBJ1-6, with 8 bases that match TRBD1. The CDR3 length is 11 residues. The germline CDR1 and CDR2 sequences are SQVTM and ANQGSEA. The CDR3 loop is CAGGSGSPLHF. The CDR3 nucleotides are TGCGCAGGGGGCTCTGGGTCACCCCTCCACTTT.

As regards this clone: This CDR3 is also generated by other DNA sequences in the sample. V usage is TRBV6-1 and J usage is TRBJ1-6; D might be TRBD1 (6 bases). CDR3 length equals 14 residues. The germline V gene encodes CDR1 MNHNS and CDR2 SASEGT. Trimming shortened V by 10 bases and J by 3 bases, and 13 bases separated the two germline ends. CDR3 in amino acids: CAIRTASYNSPLHF. The CDR3 DNA sequence: TGTGCCATCCGGACAGCTAGCTATAATTCACCCCTCCACTTT.